The next 25 T cell receptor beta chains were all read from a single sample in a study of T cell clones after liver transplantation. The assay was immunoSEQ multiplex PCR, and TCRdb's table has in-frame clones only and misses some. The repertoire has roughly 120,000 clones, 90% of them found once; the top ten carry 0.8% to 0.9%. The sample was CD4+ T cells from blood, taken 12 months after liver transplant. The receptors here all came from a human patient who received a liver transplant. Some T cells may arise from the graft donor.

The V call is TRBV7-2, the J call TRBJ2-7, with TRBD2 as a possible D gene (5 bases). The V gene's germline CDR1 is SGHTA and CDR2 FQGNSA. Trimming left V 5 bases short and J 4 bases short, with 6 bases between. This CDR3 comprises 11 residues. The CDR3 DNA sequence: TGTGCCAGCAGCCCGGGGTACGAGCAGTACTTC. Residues: CASSPGYEQYF. The full variable domain, completed using reference TRBV7-2 and TRBJ2-7, is GAGVSQSPSNKVTEKGKDVELRCDPISGHTALYWYRQSLGQGLEFLIYFQGNSAPDKSGLPSDRFSAERTGGSVSTLTIQRTQQEDSAVYLCASSPGYEQYFGPGTRLTVT.

The chain carries TRBV5-6 and TRBJ1-3; D call uncertain. The CDR3 extends over 16 amino acids. The V end lost 4 bases, the J end lost 4 bases, and 18 bases lay between the germline ends. The germline V gene has CDR1 SGHDT and CDR2 YYEEEE. In nucleotides, the CDR3 is TGTGCCAGCAGCGGCCTCCCTGGATTCGGAGGAAACACCATATATTTT. It encodes CASSGLPGFGGNTIYF.

The V gene is TRBV28, the J gene TRBJ2-3, with D maybe TRBD2 (6 bases). Germline loops: CDR1 MDHEN, CDR2 SYDVKM. The CDR3 extends over 13 amino acids. Trimming stripped 6 bases from V and 4 bases from J, with 11 bases between. The CDR3: CASREGRADTQYF. The DNA for the CDR3 is TGTGCCAGCAGGGAGGGGCGGGCAGATACGCAGTATTTT. The whole variable domain, filled in from reference TRBV28 and TRBJ2-3, reads DVKVTQSSRYLVKRTGEKVFLECVQDMDHENMFWYRQDPGLGLRLIYFSYDVKMKEKGDIPEGYSVSREKKERFSLILESASTNQTSMYLCASREGRADTQYFGPGTRLTVL.

The chain couples TRBV5-1 to TRBJ2-2; D is undetermined. The V and J ends lost 0 bases and 3 bases respectively, with 12 bases between them. CDR3 length equals 16 residues. The V gene's germline CDR1 is SGHRS and CDR2 YFSETQ. DNA of the CDR3: TGCGCCAGCAGCTTGGCCGGGTCTGGGGACACCGGGGAGCTGTTTTTT. Translation: CASSLAGSGDTGELFF. Looking up the rest from reference TRBV5-1 and TRBJ2-2 gives the full variable domain: KAGVTQTPRYLIKTRGQQVTLSCSPISGHRSVSWYQQTPGQGLQFLFEYFSETQRNKGNFPGRFSGRQFSNSRSEMNVSTLELGDSALYLCASSLAGSGDTGELFFGEGSRLTVL.

V and J are TRBV11-3 and TRBJ2-1; 11 bases map to TRBD2. With V trimmed by 5 bases and J by 8 bases, 17 bases remained unmatched. CDR3 size: 18 residues. Per germline, CDR1 SGHNT and CDR2 YENEEA. The CDR3 loop reads CASSPGSRLAGSWDEQFF. Here the CDR3 DNA reads TGTGCCAGCAGCCCCGGCAGCCGACTAGCGGGGTCCTGGGATGAGCAGTTCTTC.

This chain connects TRBV11-3 to TRBJ1-1; perhaps TRBD1 as D (6 bases). V was shortened by 5 bases and J by 2 bases, with 15 bases between the two germline ends. The CDR3 sequence is 15 residues long. CDR1 and CDR2 from the germline V gene are SGHNT and YENEEA. This CDR3 reads CASSGPGQVNTEAFF. Written as DNA, the CDR3 is TGTGCCAGCAGCGGCCCGGGACAAGTAAACACTGAAGCTTTCTTT.

This chain links TRBV3-2 with TRBJ2-1; the D call TRBD2 from the table was never checked on the DNA. TRBV3-2 is shown as a pseudogene. The CDR3 covers 8 residues. Here the CDR3 reads CARGEQFF. The CDR3 DNA is TGTGCCCGGGGTGAGCAGTTCTTC.

This chain joins TRBV7-2 and TRBJ2-7; D is possibly TRBD1 or TRBD2 (6 bases each). This CDR3 comprises 18 residues. V was pared by 0 bases and J by 3 bases, with 21 bases between. Germline V gene sequence: CDR1 SGHTA, CDR2 FQGNSA. CDR3 coding DNA: TGTGCCAGCAGCTTAGCGAGGCCGGGGGCAGGGGTGCTCTACGAGCAGTACTTC. Amino acid sequence: CASSLARPGAGVLYEQYF.

The V call is TRBV27, the J call TRBJ2-1, with a weak D call TRBD2 (7 bases). V lost 8 bases, J lost 4 bases, and 18 bases lay in between. Germline loops: CDR1 MNHEY, CDR2 SMNVEV (reference sequence). The CDR3 covers 15 residues. The CDR3: CASGIGGGPYNEQFF. Here the CDR3 DNA reads TGTGCCAGCGGGATAGGGGGAGGGCCTTACAATGAGCAGTTCTTC.

The J gene is TRBJ2-1, the V gene TRBV7-3; 9 bases are shared with TRBD2. The junction had 11 bases not matched to a gene; V was cut back by 3 bases and J by 5 bases. Germline CDR1 SGHTA, CDR2 FQGTGA. This CDR3 comprises 17 residues. The CDR3 loop reads CASSFLPRRLADNEQFF. CDR3 nucleotide sequence: TGTGCCAGCAGCTTCTTACCTAGGCGACTAGCGGACAATGAGCAGTTCTTC.

This sequence joins TRBV28 and TRBJ1-5, with D possibly being TRBD1 (6 bases). CDR1 is MDHEN, CDR2 SYDVKM, per germline. The CDR3 contains 12 residues. V was shortened by 10 bases and J by 3 bases, with 10 bases between the two germline ends. The CDR3 nucleotides read TGTGCCACCAGGGGCCCCAATCAGCCCCAGCATTTT. Encoded protein: CATRGPNQPQHF. The variable domain in full, with the rest retrieved from reference TRBV28 and TRBJ1-5, is DVKVTQSSRYLVKRTGEKVFLECVQDMDHENMFWYRQDPGLGLRLIYFSYDVKMKEKGDIPEGYSVSREKKERFSLILESASTNQTSMYLCATRGPNQPQHFGDGTRLSIL.

The chain couples TRBV28 to TRBJ2-7, with D possibly matching TRBD1 (6 bases). Germline values: CDR1 MDHEN, CDR2 SYDVKM. This CDR3 spans 14 amino acids. The germline V and J ends were trimmed by 7 bases and 1 base, with 14 bases remaining between them. The CDR3 here is CASTTYRASYEQYF. The CDR3 DNA sequence: TGTGCCAGCACGACGTACAGGGCTTCCTACGAGCAGTACTTC.

On this clone itself: The sample has other DNA sequences that encode this CDR3 too. The chain links TRBV5-1 to TRBJ2-3; TRBD2 aligns across 15 bases. V lost 2 bases and J lost 3; bases outside the gene matches: 1. Germline lookup yields CDR1 SGHRS and CDR2 YFSETQ. The CDR3 extends over 16 amino acids. The CDR3 is CASSLGLAGGTDTQYF. The CDR3 DNA reads as TGCGCCAGCAGCTTAGGACTAGCGGGAGGGACAGATACGCAGTATTTT.

The chain joins TRBV6-6 to TRBJ1-4; D unclear. This CDR3 spans 13 amino acids. Germline CDR1 reads MNHNY; CDR2 reads SVGAGI (reference sequence). V was clipped by 2 bases and J by 8 bases, with 9 bases between them. This CDR3 is CASSYRGSEKLFF. The DNA of the CDR3 is TGTGCCAGCAGTTACAGAGGGAGCGAAAAACTGTTTTTT.

The V and J genes are TRBV7-8 and TRBJ2-7; 9 positions match TRBD1. This CDR3 is 15 amino acids long. In germline, CDR1 is SGHVS, CDR2 FQNEAQ. Unmatched junction bases numbered 12, after V lost 5 bases and J lost 7 bases. CDR3 region: CASSPDRGTIGEQYF. DNA for the CDR3: TGTGCCAGCAGCCCGGACAGGGGTACCATTGGGGAGCAGTACTTC.

The rearrangement joins TRBV5-1 to TRBJ1-1; the D gene is possibly TRBD1 (5 bases). V was trimmed by 4 bases and J by 4 bases, leaving 17 bases between them. Germline V gives CDR1 SGHRS, CDR2 YFSETQ. The CDR3 contains 15 residues. This CDR3 is CASSLVEGRVTEAFF. DNA of the CDR3: TGCGCCAGCAGCCTGGTCGAGGGGCGGGTCACTGAAGCTTTCTTT.

The rearrangement uses TRBV7-2 and TRBJ2-7; 9 positions match TRBD2. The CDR3 has 17 residues. Germline CDR1 is SGHTA and CDR2 is FQGNSA. The trim removed 1 base at V and 5 bases at J, leaving 12 bases unmatched. The CDR3 DNA follows: TGTGCCAGCAGCTTAGGGCTAGCGGGGAGTCCCAGCCACGAGCAGTACTTC. This translates into CASSLGLAGSPSHEQYF.

The chain links TRBV18 to TRBJ2-7; D gene unclear. There are 11 residues in the CDR3. Germline CDR1 is KGHSH and CDR2 is LQKENI. Trimming removed 3 bases at V and 7 bases at J, with 7 bases between. The CDR3 loop is CASSPKVEQYF. DNA for the CDR3: TGTGCCAGCTCACCGAAGGTTGAGCAGTACTTC.

The chain recombines TRBV15 with TRBJ2-1; 10 bases line up with TRBD2. CDR1 LNHNV and CDR2 YYDKDF come from the germline V gene (reference sequence). V dropped 2 bases and J dropped 2; count of bases not matched to a gene: 3. CDR3 size: 16 residues. The CDR3 sequence is CATSRSSGRAYNEQFF. The CDR3 region has the DNA TGTGCCACCAGCAGATCGAGCGGGAGGGCCTACAATGAGCAGTTCTTC.

This rearrangement joins TRBV2 to TRBJ2-5, with D tentatively TRBD1 (6 bases). There are 12 residues in the CDR3. The germline V gene encodes CDR1 SNHLY and CDR2 FYNNEI. The V end lost 7 bases, the J end lost 5 bases, and 11 bases lay between the germline ends. The chain's CDR3 is CASTLQGETQYF. The CDR3 nucleotides read TGTGCCAGCACTCTTCAGGGGGAGACCCAGTACTTC.

The chain links TRBV7-9 to TRBJ1-1, with D possibly matching TRBD1 (6 bases). This CDR3 comprises 15 residues. V dropped 1 base and J dropped 5 bases, with 14 bases sitting between them. Germline CDR1 reads SEHNR; CDR2 reads FQNEAQ (reference sequence). DNA for the CDR3: TGTGCCAGCAGCTTAGGGGACAATTCGTGGACTGAAGCTTTCTTT. Translated, it gives CASSLGDNSWTEAFF.

This clone was detected only once. CDR3 protein: CASSQGDTQYF. The DNA of the CDR3 is TGTGCCAGCAGCCAGGGAGATACGCAGTATTTT. The rearrangement links TRBV14 to TRBJ2-3; D gene unclear. Germline CDR1 SGHDN, CDR2 FVKESK. V shed 3 bases and J shed 5 bases, with 3 bases lying between them. This CDR3 comprises 11 residues.

The chain links TRBV5-1 to TRBJ2-2; D not resolved. Trimming cost V 0 bases and J 1 base, with 10 bases left between them. The CDR3 is made up of 16 amino acids. Germline V gives CDR1 SGHRS, CDR2 YFSETQ. The CDR3 DNA reads TGCGCCAGCAGCTTGGTATCCGTGCGGAACACCGGGGAGCTGTTTTTT. Translated, it gives CASSLVSVRNTGELFF.

The chain employs TRBV5-6 and TRBJ2-1, with a possible D match to TRBD1 (5 bases). CDR1 and CDR2 (germline): SGHDT, YYEEEE. CDR3 length: 17 amino acids. Trimming removed 3 bases from V and 1 base from J, with 17 bases in between. The CDR3 nucleotides read TGTGCCAGCAGCTCTGGGGCTGGGGATGGGTCCTACAATGAGCAGTTCTTC. Its translation is CASSSGAGDGSYNEQFF.

The table lists this clone with a few counts. V gene TRBV10-3 combines with J gene TRBJ1-1; D is possibly TRBD1 (5 bases). V lost 6 bases to trimming and J lost 6 bases, with 20 bases between them. Looked up from germline, CDR1 is ENHRY and CDR2 is SYGVKD. CDR3 length equals 15 residues. CDR3 DNA: TGTGCCATCAGAACGGGGGTGGGGAGGTCGGCTGAAGCTTTCTTT. This encodes CAIRTGVGRSAEAFF.